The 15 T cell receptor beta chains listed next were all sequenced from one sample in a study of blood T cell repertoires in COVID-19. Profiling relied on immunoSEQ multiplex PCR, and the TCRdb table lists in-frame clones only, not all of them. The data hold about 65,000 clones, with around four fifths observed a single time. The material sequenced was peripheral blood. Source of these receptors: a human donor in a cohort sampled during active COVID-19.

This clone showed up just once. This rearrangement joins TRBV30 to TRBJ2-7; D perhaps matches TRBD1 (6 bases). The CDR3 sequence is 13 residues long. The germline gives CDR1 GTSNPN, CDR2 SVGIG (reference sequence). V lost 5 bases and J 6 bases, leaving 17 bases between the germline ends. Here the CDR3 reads CAWGPQGMGEQYF. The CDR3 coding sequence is TGTGCCTGGGGACCCCAGGGGATGGGCGAGCAGTACTTC.

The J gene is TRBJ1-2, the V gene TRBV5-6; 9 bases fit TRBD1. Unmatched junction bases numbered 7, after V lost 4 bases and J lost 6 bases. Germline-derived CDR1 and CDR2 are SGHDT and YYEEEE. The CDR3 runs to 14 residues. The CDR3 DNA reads TGTGCCAGCAGCGAGGACAGGGGATCCCATGGCTACACCTTC. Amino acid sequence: CASSEDRGSHGYTF.

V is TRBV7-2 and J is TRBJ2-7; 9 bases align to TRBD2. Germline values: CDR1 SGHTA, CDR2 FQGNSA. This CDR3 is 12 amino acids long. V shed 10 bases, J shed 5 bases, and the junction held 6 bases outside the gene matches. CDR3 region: CATTRGGHEQYF. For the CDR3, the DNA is TGTGCCACCACGCGGGGGGGACACGAGCAGTACTTC.

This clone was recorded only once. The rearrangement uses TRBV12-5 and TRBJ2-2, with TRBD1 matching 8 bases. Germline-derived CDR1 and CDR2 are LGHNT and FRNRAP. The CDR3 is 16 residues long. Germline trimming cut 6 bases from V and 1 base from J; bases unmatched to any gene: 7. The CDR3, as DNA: TGTGCTAGTGGACCAACCGGGACAGGGAACACCGGGGAGCTGTTTTTT. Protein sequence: CASGPTGTGNTGELFF.

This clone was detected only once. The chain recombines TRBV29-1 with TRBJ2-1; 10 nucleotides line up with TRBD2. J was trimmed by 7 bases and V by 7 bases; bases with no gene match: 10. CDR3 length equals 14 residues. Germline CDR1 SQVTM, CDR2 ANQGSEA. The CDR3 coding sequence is TGCAGCGCAAAAGCGGGGGGGGTGATTAATGAGCAGTTCTTC. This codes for CSAKAGGVINEQFF.

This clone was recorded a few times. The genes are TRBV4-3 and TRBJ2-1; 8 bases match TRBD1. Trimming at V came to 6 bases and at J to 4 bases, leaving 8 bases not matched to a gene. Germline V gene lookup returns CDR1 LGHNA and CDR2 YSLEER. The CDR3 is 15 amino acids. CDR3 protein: CASSQTGAGYNEQFF. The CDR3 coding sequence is TGCGCCAGCAGTCAGACAGGGGCCGGATACAATGAGCAGTTCTTC.

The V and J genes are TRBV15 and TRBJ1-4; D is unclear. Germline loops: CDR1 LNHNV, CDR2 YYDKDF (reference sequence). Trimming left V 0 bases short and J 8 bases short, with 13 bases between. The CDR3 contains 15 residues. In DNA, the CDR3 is TGTGCCACCAGCAGAGATTACGGGGTAGGCGAAAAACTGTTTTTT. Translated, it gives CATSRDYGVGEKLFF.

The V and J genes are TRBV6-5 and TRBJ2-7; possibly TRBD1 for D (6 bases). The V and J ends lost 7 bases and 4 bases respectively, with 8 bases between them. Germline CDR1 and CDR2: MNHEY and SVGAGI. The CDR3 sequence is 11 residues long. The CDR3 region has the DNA TGTGCCAGCACCCAGGGGTACGAGCAGTACTTC. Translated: CASTQGYEQYF.

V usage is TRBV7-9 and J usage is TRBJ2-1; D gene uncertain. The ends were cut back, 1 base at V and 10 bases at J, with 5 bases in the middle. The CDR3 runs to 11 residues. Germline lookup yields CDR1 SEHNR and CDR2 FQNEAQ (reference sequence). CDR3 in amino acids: CASSLVLEQFF. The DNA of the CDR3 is TGTGCCAGCAGCTTAGTCTTGGAGCAGTTCTTC.

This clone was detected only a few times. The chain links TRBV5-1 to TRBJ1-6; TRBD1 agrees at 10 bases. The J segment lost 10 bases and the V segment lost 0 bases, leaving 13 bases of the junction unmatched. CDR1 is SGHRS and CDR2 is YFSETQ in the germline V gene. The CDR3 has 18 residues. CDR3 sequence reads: CASSLEGRTGQGYSPLHF. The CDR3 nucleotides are TGCGCCAGCAGCTTGGAAGGCCGTACGGGACAGGGGTACTCACCCCTCCACTTT.

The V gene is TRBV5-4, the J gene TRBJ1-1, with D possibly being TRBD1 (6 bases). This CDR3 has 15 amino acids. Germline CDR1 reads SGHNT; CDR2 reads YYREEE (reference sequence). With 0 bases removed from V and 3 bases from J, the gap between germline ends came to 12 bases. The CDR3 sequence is CASSLGRGGDTEAFF. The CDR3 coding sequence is TGTGCCAGCAGCTTGGGCAGGGGTGGGGACACTGAAGCTTTCTTT. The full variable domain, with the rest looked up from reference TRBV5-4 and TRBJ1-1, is ETGVTQSPTHLIKTRGQQVTLRCSSQSGHNTVSWYQQALGQGPQFIFQYYREEENGRGNFPPRFSGLQFPNYSSELNVNALELDDSALYLCASSLGRGGDTEAFFGQGTRLTVV.

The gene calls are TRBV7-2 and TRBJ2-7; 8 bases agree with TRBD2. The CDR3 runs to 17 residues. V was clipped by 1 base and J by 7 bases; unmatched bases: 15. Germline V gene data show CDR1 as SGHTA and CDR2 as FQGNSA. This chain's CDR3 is CASSLVEVPGGQYEQYF. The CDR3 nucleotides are TGTGCCAGCAGCTTAGTAGAGGTCCCGGGGGGGCAGTATGAGCAGTACTTC.

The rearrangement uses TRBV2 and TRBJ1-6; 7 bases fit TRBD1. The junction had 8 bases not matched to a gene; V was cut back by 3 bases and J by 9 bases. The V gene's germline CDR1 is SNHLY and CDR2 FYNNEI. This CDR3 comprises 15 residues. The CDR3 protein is CASSDAGQDVSPLHF. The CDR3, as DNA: TGTGCCAGCAGTGATGCTGGACAGGATGTTTCACCCCTCCACTTT. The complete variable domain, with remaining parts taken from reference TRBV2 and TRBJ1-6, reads EPEVTQTPSHQVTQMGQEVILRCVPISNHLYFYWYRQILGQKVEFLVSFYNNEISEKSEIFDDQFSVERPDGSNFTLKIRSTKLEDSAMYFCASSDAGQDVSPLHFGNGTRLTVT.

CDR3 sequence (DNA): TGTGCCAGCAGCAGCCCCGGGACAGGGAGATCACCCCTCCACTTT. Amino acids: CASSSPGTGRSPLHF. The chain carries TRBV7-8 and TRBJ1-6; 9 bases map to TRBD1. The CDR3 runs 15 residues. V gave up 5 bases and J gave up 10 bases; unmatched junction bases: 9. Germline V lookup: CDR1 SGHVS, CDR2 FQNEAQ.

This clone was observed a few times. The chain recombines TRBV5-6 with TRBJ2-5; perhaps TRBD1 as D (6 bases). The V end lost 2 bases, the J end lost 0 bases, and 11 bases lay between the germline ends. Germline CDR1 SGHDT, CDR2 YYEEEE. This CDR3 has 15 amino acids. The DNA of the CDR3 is TGTGCCAGCAGCTTCCTCGGACAGTACCAAGAGACCCAGTACTTC. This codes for CASSFLGQYQETQYF. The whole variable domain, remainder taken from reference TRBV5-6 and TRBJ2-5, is DAGVTQSPTHLIKTRGQQVTLRCSPKSGHDTVSWYQQALGQGPQFIFQYYEEEERQRGNFPDRFSGHQFPNYSSELNVNALLLGDSALYLCASSFLGQYQETQYFGPGTRLLVL.